This T cell receptor beta chain was found in a study of blood T cell repertoires in COVID-19. Study details: The study drew acute and convalescent COVID-19 samples from the United States, Italy and Spain. Sources were T cells, B-cell-depleted T cells, or PBMCs; the material itself was cDNA or gDNA.

V shed 4 bases, J shed 3 bases, and the junction held 9 bases outside the gene matches. CDR1 SGHVS and CDR2 FNYEAQ come from the germline V gene. The CDR3 is made up of 15 amino acids. In the study's own analysis: How many nucleated cells were present was estimated from reference gene primer amplification. Sequencing used immunoSEQ multiplex PCR; TCRdb keeps in-frame clones, though not all of them. Clone size and the V and J calls come from that table; the DNA yielded D and trimming. Of about 160,000 clones listed, approximately 95% are singletons. The source is a woman aged 45-60 years with acute or convalescent COVID-19. The sample consisted of peripheral blood. The chain has TRBV7-6 and TRBJ2-7; 7 bases fit TRBD1. CDR3 DNA sequence: TGTGCCAGCAGCTCCTCCCGGGACAGTATCTACGAGCAGTACTTC. Amino acid sequence: CASSSSRDSIYEQYF.